These 27 T cell receptor beta chains share one sample of origin, sequenced in a study of neurological immune-mediated disorders (dated 2019 in TCRdb). The library was prepared using 5' RACE. The sample was run on an Illumina HiSeq 2500. TCRdb passed the public sequencing reads through fastp at Q25 and MiXCR, retaining productive beta sequences. Each CDR3 protein gets just one entry, which takes the most common genes and DNA from the rows behind it. Across this sample there are under 15,000 distinct CDR3 sequences, with less than 15% seen only once. The ten top clones hold 41% of the sample. Sequenced: CD8+ T cells from blood. The origin of the receptors is a female donor with HTLV-1-associated myelopathy (HAM/TSP).

In this sample, this clonotype turned up a few times. The gene calls are TRBV28 and TRBJ2-1; no clear D gene. This CDR3 has 12 amino acids. CDR1 and CDR2 (germline): MDHEN, SYDVKM. Trimming took 2 bases from V and 8 from J, leaving 7 bases between them. The CDR3 sequence: CASSLRGDEQFF. CDR3 bases: TGTGCCAGCAGTTTACGTGGGGATGAGCAGTTCTTC.

This clonotype has at least ten counts. The rearrangement uses TRBV12-3 or TRBV12-4 and TRBJ1-3; D not resolved. The CDR3 spans 14 residues. The germline V and J ends were trimmed by 5 bases and 1 base, with 9 bases remaining between them. CDR3 sequence reads: CASSTGESGNTIYF. Here the CDR3 DNA reads TGTGCCAGCAGTACGGGAGAGTCTGGAAACACCATATATTTT.

The chain joins TRBV18 to TRBJ2-7, with 9 bases identical to TRBD1. The V gene end was trimmed by 2 bases and the J gene end by 3 bases; junction bases not matched to a gene: 5. The germline V gene encodes CDR1 KGHSH and CDR2 LQKENI. The CDR3 consists of 15 residues. CDR3 protein: CASSPGGQGDYEQYF. CDR3 bases: TGTGCCAGCTCACCAGGGGGACAGGGAGACTACGAGCAGTACTTC.

This clonotype appeared many times. The chain employs TRBV9 and TRBJ2-1; 10 bases map to TRBD2. Germline V gene data show CDR1 as SGDLS and CDR2 as YYNGEE. With V trimmed by 0 bases and J by 10 bases, 10 bases remained unmatched. CDR3 size: 16 residues. The CDR3 spells CASSVEEAGGLSEQFF. CDR3 DNA sequence: TGTGCCAGCAGCGTAGAGGAAGCGGGGGGGCTTAGCGAGCAGTTCTTC.

This clonotype was seen many times. The chain links TRBV7-6 to TRBJ2-3; possible D gene TRBD1, 5 bases. From germline, CDR1 is SGHVS and CDR2 FNYEAQ. Trimming shortened V by 5 bases and J by 0 bases, and 18 bases separated the two germline ends. The CDR3 runs to 17 residues. The CDR3 is CASSMRQGPTSTDTQYF. DNA of the CDR3: TGTGCCAGCAGCATGAGGCAGGGTCCCACTAGCACAGATACGCAGTATTTT.

The table lists this clonotype with many counts. The genes are TRBV13 and TRBJ1-3, with D possibly TRBD1 on 5 matching bases. This CDR3 is built from 15 residues. Germline lookup yields CDR1 PRHDT and CDR2 FYEKMQ (reference sequence). The germline V and J ends were trimmed by 2 bases and 1 base, with 9 bases remaining between them. The CDR3 sequence: CASSLPRGSGNTIYF. The CDR3 DNA follows: TGTGCCAGCAGCTTACCGCGGGGGTCTGGAAACACCATATATTTT.

This clonotype was detected ten times or more. J is TRBJ2-7 and V is TRBV5-1; no clear D gene. Germline V lookup: CDR1 SGHRS, CDR2 YFSETQ. CDR3 length equals 14 residues. Trimming took 0 bases from V and 5 from J, leaving 12 bases between them. CDR3 sequence reads: CASSLAGGFDEQYF. The DNA for the CDR3 is TGCGCCAGCAGCTTGGCAGGCGGTTTCGACGAGCAGTACTTC.

Regarding this clonotype: One end of the junction is discordant with germline, which a read error may explain. This rearrangement joins TRBV5-1 to TRBJ2-7; 9 bases match TRBD2. CDR1 and CDR2 (germline): SGHRS, YFSETQ. The CDR3 length is 16 residues. CDR3 region: CASSKGGTSSTYEKYF. As DNA, the CDR3 is TGCGCCAGCAGCAAAGGTGGGACTAGCAGCACCTACGAGAAGTACTTC. The full variable domain, in which reference TRBV5-1 and TRBJ2-7 provide the parts outside the CDR3, is KAGVTQTPRYLIKTRGQQVTLSCSPISGHRSVSWYQQTPGQGLQFLFEYFSETQRNKGNFPGRFSGRQFSNSRSEMNVSTLELGDSALYLCASSKGGTSSTYEKYFGPGTRLTVT.

This clonotype was recorded at least ten times. In DNA form, the CDR3 reads TGTGCCAGCAGCTTAGAATCGGGCAGGGCCTACCCCCTCTATGGCTACACCTTC. It specifies CASSLESGRAYPLYGYTF. The V and J genes are TRBV7-9 and TRBJ1-2; D is possibly TRBD1 (5 bases). Trimming took 1 base from V and 4 from J, leaving 22 bases between them. This CDR3 spans 18 amino acids. Per the germline V gene, CDR1 is SEHNR and CDR2 is FQNEAQ (reference sequence).

This clonotype was found many times. This chain joins TRBV19 and TRBJ1-4; possible D gene TRBD1, 6 bases. CDR3 length equals 15 residues. With 5 bases removed from V and 5 bases from J, the gap between germline ends came to 15 bases. Germline V CDR1 and CDR2: LNHDA, SQIVND (reference sequence). The CDR3 loop is CASSVLQGQNEKLFF. CDR3 bases: TGTGCCAGTAGTGTCTTGCAGGGGCAAAATGAAAAACTGTTTTTT.

This clonotype was seen many times. The genes are TRBV24-1 and TRBJ1-5, with 9 bases fitting TRBD1. Germline-derived CDR1 and CDR2 are KGHDR and SFDVKD. This CDR3 region has 14 residues. V shed 9 bases and J 4 bases; nucleotides not matched to a gene: 6. The CDR3 nucleotides are TGTGCCACCGCTACAGGGGGCTATAATCAGCCCCAGCATTTT. Its protein is CATATGGYNQPQHF.

Details on this clonotype: The DNA is omitted, as the CDR3 cannot be located on it reliably, and the CDR3 follows TCRdb's listing. This chain links TRBV5-1 with TRBJ1-2; TRBD1, the table's D call, was not compared with the DNA. The CDR3 adds up to 20 amino acids, both ends counted. Per germline, CDR1 SGHRS and CDR2 YFSETQ. The CDR3 sequence: CASSIYLCSILGQTNYGYTF.

This clonotype has a count of ten or more. J is TRBJ2-7 and V is TRBV7-6; TRBD1 aligns across 9 bases. This CDR3 spans 14 amino acids. Germline-derived CDR1 and CDR2 are SGHVS and FNYEAQ. V gave up 1 base and J gave up 9 bases; unmatched junction bases: 7. The DNA for the CDR3 is TGTGCCAGCAGCTTAGGGACAGGGGTTTGGGTGCAGTACTTC. Translated, it gives CASSLGTGVWVQYF.

The sample holds many counts of this clonotype. This sequence joins TRBV4-2 and TRBJ2-2; 8 bases align to TRBD2. This CDR3 comprises 17 residues. Looked up from germline, CDR1 is LGHNA and CDR2 is YNFKEQ. The trim removed 1 base at V and 4 bases at J, leaving 8 bases unmatched. DNA of the CDR3: TGTGCCAGCAGCCAAGGAGTGTCGGGGGGGTTCACCGGGGAGCTGTTTTTT. Protein: CASSQGVSGGFTGELFF.

This clonotype was observed many times. The chain carries TRBV6-5 and TRBJ2-2, with TRBD2 identical over 11 bases. Germline V gives CDR1 MNHEY, CDR2 SVGAGI. This CDR3 is built from 19 residues. V was pared by 0 bases and J by 4 bases, with 10 bases of the junction left unmatched. DNA for the CDR3: TGTGCCAGCAGTTACTCGATTGCAGGGGGACTAGCGGTCACCGGGGAGCTGTTTTTT. Translation: CASSYSIAGGLAVTGELFF.

This clonotype has more than one count but fewer than ten. The rearrangement joins TRBV7-3 to TRBJ2-5; 12 bases are a match to TRBD1. V shed 2 bases, J shed 6 bases, and the junction held 7 bases outside the gene matches. Germline V gene sequence: CDR1 SGHTA, CDR2 FQGTGA. The CDR3 is 16 residues long. The CDR3 DNA is TGTGCCAGCAGCTTAGGGACAGGGGGCCTGGGAAAGACCCAGTACTTC. Translation gives CASSLGTGGLGKTQYF. Combining the CDR3 with reference TRBV7-3 and TRBJ2-5 gives the whole variable domain GAGVSQTPSNKVTEKGKYVELRCDPISGHTALYWYRQSLGQGPEFLIYFQGTGAADDSGLPNDRFFAVRPEGSVSTLKIQRTERGDSAVYLCASSLGTGGLGKTQYFGPGTRLLVL.

This clonotype came up a few times. J is TRBJ2-1 and V is TRBV6-4; no definite D call. V was shortened by 6 bases and J by 16 bases, with 28 bases between the two germline ends. The germline CDR1 and CDR2 sequences are MRHNA and SNTAGT. The CDR3 extends over 15 amino acids. The CDR3: CASSASPVNYNERFF. The CDR3 DNA is TGTGCCAGCAGCGCCTCCCCCGTGAACTACAATGAGCGTTTCTTC.

This clonotype was observed at least ten times. The chain employs TRBV4-3 and TRBJ2-7; TRBD1 is a possible D gene (5 bases). In germline, CDR1 is LGHNA, CDR2 YSLEER. This CDR3 is 17 amino acids long. Trimming took off 0 bases at V and 0 bases at J, with 15 bases between the two ends. CDR3 residues: CASSQDLIQGSSYEQYF. The CDR3 nucleotides are TGCGCCAGCAGCCAAGATCTTATCCAGGGAAGCTCCTACGAGCAGTACTTC.

At least ten counts were recorded for this clonotype. CDR3 DNA sequence: TGCGCCAGCAGCCAAGTAGCCGCGGATGAGCAGTTCTTC. Residues: CASSQVAADEQFF. J is TRBJ2-1 and V is TRBV4-1; D is ambiguous. This CDR3 comprises 13 residues. Trimming took 1 base from V and 8 from J, leaving 9 bases between them. Germline V CDR1 and CDR2: MGHRA, YSYEKL.

About this clonotype: A much larger clone lies a single base off, so this may be a read error. The V call is TRBV7-2, the J call TRBJ2-3; perhaps TRBD2 as D (6 bases). Germline CDR1 is SGHTA and CDR2 is FQGNSA. V lost 2 bases and J lost 0, with 12 bases in between. The CDR3 has 16 residues. The CDR3 DNA reads TGTGCCAGCAGCTTACCTACCGGGACTAGCACAGATACGCAGTATTTT. As protein: CASSLPTGTSTDTQYF.

This clonotype was detected ten times or more. The rearrangement joins TRBV7-8 to TRBJ2-6; D is unclear. Germline loops: CDR1 SGHVS, CDR2 FQNEAQ. The CDR3 loop spans 13 amino acids. V lost 6 bases and J 2 bases, leaving 5 bases between the germline ends. CDR3 coding DNA: TGTGCCAGCAGACCGCCTGGGGCCAACGTCCTGACTTTC. Amino acids: CASRPPGANVLTF.

The chain has TRBV4-2 and TRBJ2-5; D remains unclear. V lost 8 bases, J lost 2 bases, and 18 bases lay in between. Germline CDR1 and CDR2: LGHNA and YNFKEQ. This CDR3 is built from 15 residues. The CDR3 reads CASQTTSADQETQYF. The CDR3, as DNA: TGTGCCAGCCAGACGACCTCGGCGGATCAAGAGACCCAGTACTTC.

The chain is built from TRBV9 and TRBJ1-2; 8 bases agree with TRBD1. CDR1 and CDR2 (germline): SGDLS, YYNGEE. V shed 3 bases and J 8 bases; nucleotides not matched to a gene: 6. This CDR3 spans 13 amino acids. In DNA form, the CDR3 reads TGTGCCAGCAGCGCCGGGACAGGACAGGGCTACACCTTC. Translating gives CASSAGTGQGYTF.

This clonotype showed up many times. This rearrangement joins TRBV4-1 to TRBJ2-7; 12 bases are shared with TRBD1. Trimming removed 3 bases from V and 5 bases from J; junction bases left unmatched: 11. This CDR3 contains 17 residues. Per the germline V gene, CDR1 is MGHRA and CDR2 is YSYEKL. Here the CDR3 DNA reads TGCGCCAGCAGCCATCATCCCCCCGGGACAGGGGGCCACGAGCAGTACTTC. Amino acid sequence: CASSHHPPGTGGHEQYF.

At least ten counts were recorded for this clonotype. The chain couples TRBV13 to TRBJ2-5; 7 positions match TRBD1. This CDR3 has 16 residues. Germline CDR1 PRHDT, CDR2 FYEKMQ (reference sequence). V lost 2 bases and J lost 7; bases outside the gene matches: 13. The CDR3 loop reads CASSLRGTASGLTQYF. The DNA for the CDR3 is TGTGCCAGCAGCTTAAGAGGGACAGCGTCGGGGCTGACCCAGTACTTC.

This clonotype was picked up many times. In nucleotides, the CDR3 is TGTGCCAGCAGCGACGGGCCTTCTATGTCTAATGAGCAGTTCTTC. Protein: CASSDGPSMSNEQFF. The chain recombines TRBV2 with TRBJ2-1; D call uncertain. This CDR3 region has 15 residues. Trimming shortened V by 6 bases and J by 7 bases, and 19 bases separated the two germline ends. Germline-derived CDR1 and CDR2 are SNHLY and FYNNEI.

This clonotype showed up many times. J is TRBJ2-7 and V is TRBV7-6, with TRBD2 matching 12 bases. The CDR3 totals 14 residues. V trimming: 3 bases; J trimming: 7 bases; junction bases outside the gene matches: 4. The germline V gene encodes CDR1 SGHVS and CDR2 FNYEAQ. The CDR3 reads CASSLLAGGKEQYF. The CDR3 DNA reads as TGTGCCAGCAGCTTGCTAGCGGGAGGGAAAGAGCAGTACTTC.